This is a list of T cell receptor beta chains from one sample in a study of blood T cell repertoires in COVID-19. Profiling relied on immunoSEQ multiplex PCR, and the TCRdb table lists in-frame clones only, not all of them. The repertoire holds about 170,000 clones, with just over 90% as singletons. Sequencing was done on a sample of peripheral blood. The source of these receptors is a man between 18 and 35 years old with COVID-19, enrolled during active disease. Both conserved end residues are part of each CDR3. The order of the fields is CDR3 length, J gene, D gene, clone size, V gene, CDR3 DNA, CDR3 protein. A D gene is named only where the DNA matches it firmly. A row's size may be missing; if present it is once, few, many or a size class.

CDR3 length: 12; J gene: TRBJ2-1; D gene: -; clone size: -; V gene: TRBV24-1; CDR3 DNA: TGTGCCACCAGTGATTTCCGTAATGAGCAGTTCTTC; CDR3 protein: CATSDFRNEQFF
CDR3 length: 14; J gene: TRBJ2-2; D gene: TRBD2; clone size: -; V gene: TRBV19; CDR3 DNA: TGTGCCAGTAGAGGGCGGGAGGGCACCGGGGAGCTGTTTTTT; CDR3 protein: CASRGREGTGELFF
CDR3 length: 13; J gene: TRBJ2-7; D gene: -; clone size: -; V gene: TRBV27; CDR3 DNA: TGTGCCAGCAGTTTCTCCCGGGGGTACGAGCAGTACTTC; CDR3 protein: CASSFSRGYEQYF
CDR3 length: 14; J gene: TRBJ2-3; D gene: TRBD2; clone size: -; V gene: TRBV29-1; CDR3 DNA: TGCAGCGTTGTAGTACTAGCGACAAAAGATACGCAGTATTTT; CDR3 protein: CSVVVLATKDTQYF
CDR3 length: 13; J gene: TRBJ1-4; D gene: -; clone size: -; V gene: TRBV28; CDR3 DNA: TGTGCCAGCAGTCCCCCGGACAGAGAAAAACTGCTTTTT; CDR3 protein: CASSPPDREKLLF
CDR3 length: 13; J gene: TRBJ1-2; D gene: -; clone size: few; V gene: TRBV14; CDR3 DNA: TGTGCCAGCAGCCCTCAGGGTAACTATGGCTACACCTTC; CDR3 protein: CASSPQGNYGYTF
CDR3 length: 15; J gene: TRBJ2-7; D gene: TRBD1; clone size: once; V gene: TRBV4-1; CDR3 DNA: TGCGCCAGCAGCCAAGAAGAACAGGGGCACTACGAGCAGTACTTC; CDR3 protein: CASSQEEQGHYEQYF
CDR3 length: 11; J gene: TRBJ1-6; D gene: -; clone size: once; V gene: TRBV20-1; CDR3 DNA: TGCAGTGCTTCAGGGTTTCCACCCCTCCACTTT; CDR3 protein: CSASGFPPLHF
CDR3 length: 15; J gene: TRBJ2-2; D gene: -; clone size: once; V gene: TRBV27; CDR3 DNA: TGTGCCAGCAGTTTAAAGGGGGATGGCACCGGGGAGCTGTTTTTT; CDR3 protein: CASSLKGDGTGELFF
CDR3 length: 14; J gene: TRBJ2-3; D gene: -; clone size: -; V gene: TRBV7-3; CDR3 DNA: TGTGCCAGCAGCTGGGCCTATAGCACAGATACGCAGTATTTT; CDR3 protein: CASSWAYSTDTQYF
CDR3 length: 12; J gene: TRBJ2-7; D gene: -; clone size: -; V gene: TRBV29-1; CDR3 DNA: TGCAGCGCTGCGGGACCGGGATACGAGCAGTACTTC; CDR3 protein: CSAAGPGYEQYF
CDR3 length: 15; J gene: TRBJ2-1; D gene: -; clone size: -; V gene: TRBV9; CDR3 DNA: TGTGCCAGCAGCGTAGGACTTACCTCCTACAATGAGCAGTTCTTC; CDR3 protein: CASSVGLTSYNEQFF
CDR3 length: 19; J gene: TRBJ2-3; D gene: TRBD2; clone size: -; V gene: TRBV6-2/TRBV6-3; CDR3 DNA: TGTGCCAGCAGTTATCGACCATCGACTAGCGGGAGGGTCGGAGATACGCAGTATTTT; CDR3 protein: CASSYRPSTSGRVGDTQYF
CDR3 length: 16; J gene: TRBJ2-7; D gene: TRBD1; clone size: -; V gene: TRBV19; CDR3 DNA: TGTGCCAGTAGTAAAAGACAGGGGGCGGCCGCCTACGAGCAGTACTTC; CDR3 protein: CASSKRQGAAAYEQYF
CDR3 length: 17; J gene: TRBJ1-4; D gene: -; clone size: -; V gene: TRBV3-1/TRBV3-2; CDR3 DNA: TGTGCCAGCAGCCAAGATTTGTTCAGCGGCGTGAATGAAAAACTGCTTTTT; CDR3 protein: CASSQDLFSGVNEKLLF
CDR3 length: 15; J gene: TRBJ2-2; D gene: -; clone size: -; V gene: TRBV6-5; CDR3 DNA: TGTGCCACTCCGACCTTCAGGGCGAACACCGGGGAGCTGTTTTTT; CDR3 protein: CATPTFRANTGELFF
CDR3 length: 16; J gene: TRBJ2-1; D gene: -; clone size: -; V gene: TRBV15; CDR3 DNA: TGTGCCACCAGCCCCCGGGAGTTGAGCTCCTACAATGAGCAGTTCTTC; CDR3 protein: CATSPRELSSYNEQFF
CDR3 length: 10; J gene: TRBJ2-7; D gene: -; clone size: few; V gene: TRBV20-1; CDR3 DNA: TGCAGTGCTAGAGCCCGCGAGCAGTACTTC; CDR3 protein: CSARAREQYF
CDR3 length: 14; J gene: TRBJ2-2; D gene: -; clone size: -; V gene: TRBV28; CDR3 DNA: TGTGCCAGCAGTTTGGCAGGGGTTACCGGGGAGCTGTTTTTT; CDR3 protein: CASSLAGVTGELFF
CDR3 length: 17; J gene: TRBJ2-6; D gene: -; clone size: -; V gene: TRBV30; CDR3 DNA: TGTGCCTGGAGTGTACGTCACGGGGGGCTCGGGGCCAACGTCCTGACTTTC; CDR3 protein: CAWSVRHGGLGANVLTF
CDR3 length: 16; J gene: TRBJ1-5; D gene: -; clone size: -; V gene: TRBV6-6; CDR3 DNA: TGTGCCAGCAGTCTCCCACAGGGTTATCACAATCAGCCCCAGCATTTT; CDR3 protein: CASSLPQGYHNQPQHF
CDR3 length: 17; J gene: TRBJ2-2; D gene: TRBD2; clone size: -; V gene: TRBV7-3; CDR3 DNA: TGTGCCAGCAGCTTAACATCGGCTAGCGGGAGGACCGGGGAGCTGTTTTTT; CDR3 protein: CASSLTSASGRTGELFF
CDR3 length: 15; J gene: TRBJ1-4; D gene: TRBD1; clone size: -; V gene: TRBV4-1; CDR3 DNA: TGCGCCAGCAGCCACCACAGGGGGCAGGTCGAAAAACTGTTTTTT; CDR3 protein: CASSHHRGQVEKLFF
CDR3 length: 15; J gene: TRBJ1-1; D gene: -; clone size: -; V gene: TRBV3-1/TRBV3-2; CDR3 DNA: TGTGCCAGCAGCCATAATGGGTATGGCGGCTTTGAAGCTTTCTTT; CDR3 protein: CASSHNGYGGFEAFF
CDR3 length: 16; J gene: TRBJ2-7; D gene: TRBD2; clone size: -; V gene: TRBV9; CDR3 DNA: TGTGCCAGCAGCCCGCAGGGACTAGCTCGCCCCTACGAGCAGTACTTC; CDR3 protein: CASSPQGLARPYEQYF
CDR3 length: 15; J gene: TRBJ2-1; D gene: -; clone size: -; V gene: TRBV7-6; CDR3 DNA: TGTGCCAGCAGCTTGACAGGAGACTCCTACAATGAGCAGTTCTTC; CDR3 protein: CASSLTGDSYNEQFF